This T cell receptor beta chain was captured by sequencing in a study of T cell clonotyping in hematopoietic cell transplantation. The table came from immunoSEQ multiplex PCR; TCRdb's copy has only in-frame clones and leaves some out. This table has approximately 3,900 clones, approximately 93% appearing once. CDR1 and CDR2 (germline): MNHNS, SASEGT. V was cut by 5 bases and J by 0 bases, with 2 bases left in between. The CDR3 spans 12 residues. The source of this sequence is a male patient between 65 and 79 years old who had an allogeneic stem cell transplant from an unrelated donor, so T cells may come from the graft donor. Some clones in this sample may be carry-over from other donors' samples. The chain recombines TRBV6-1 with TRBJ2-4; D unresolved. The specimen comprised peripheral blood mononuclear cells, sampled 30 days after allogeneic stem cell transplant. CDR3 sequence (DNA): TGTGCCAGCAGTACAGCCAAAAACATTCAGTACTTC. It encodes CASSTAKNIQYF.